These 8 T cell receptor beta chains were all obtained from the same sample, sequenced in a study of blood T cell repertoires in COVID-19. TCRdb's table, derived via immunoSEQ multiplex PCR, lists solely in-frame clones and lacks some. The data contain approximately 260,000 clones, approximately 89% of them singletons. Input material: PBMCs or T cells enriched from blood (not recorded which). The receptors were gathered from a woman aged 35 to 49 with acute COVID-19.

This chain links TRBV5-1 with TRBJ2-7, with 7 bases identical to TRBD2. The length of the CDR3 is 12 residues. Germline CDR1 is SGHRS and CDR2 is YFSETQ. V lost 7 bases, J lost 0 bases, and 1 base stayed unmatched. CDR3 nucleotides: TGCGCCAGCGGCGGGAGCTCCTACGAGCAGTACTTC. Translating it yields CASGGSSYEQYF.

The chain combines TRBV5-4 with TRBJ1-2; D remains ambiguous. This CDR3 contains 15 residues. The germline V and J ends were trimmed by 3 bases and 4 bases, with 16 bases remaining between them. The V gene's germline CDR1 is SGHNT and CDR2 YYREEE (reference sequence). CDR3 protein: CASSWTPTGGYGYTF. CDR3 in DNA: TGTGCCAGCAGCTGGACTCCGACGGGTGGCTATGGCTACACCTTC.

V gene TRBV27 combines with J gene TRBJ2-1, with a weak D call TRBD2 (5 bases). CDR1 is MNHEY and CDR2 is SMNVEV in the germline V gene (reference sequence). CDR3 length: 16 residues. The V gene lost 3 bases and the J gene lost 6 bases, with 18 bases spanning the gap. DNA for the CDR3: TGTGCCAGCAGTTTTCGGACTTTGGTTCAGGCCAATGAGCAGTTCTTC. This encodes CASSFRTLVQANEQFF.

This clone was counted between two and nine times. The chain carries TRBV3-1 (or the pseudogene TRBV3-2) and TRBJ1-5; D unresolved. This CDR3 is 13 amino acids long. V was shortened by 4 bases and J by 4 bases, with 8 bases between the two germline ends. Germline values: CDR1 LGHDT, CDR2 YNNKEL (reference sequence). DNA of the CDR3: TGTGCCAGCAGCCTCCGCCTAAATCAGCCCCAGCATTTT. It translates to CASSLRLNQPQHF.

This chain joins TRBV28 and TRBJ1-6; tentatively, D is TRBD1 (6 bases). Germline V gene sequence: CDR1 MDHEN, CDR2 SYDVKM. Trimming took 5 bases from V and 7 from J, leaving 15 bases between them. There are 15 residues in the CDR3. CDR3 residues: CASSRGTQGNSPLHF. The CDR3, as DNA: TGTGCCAGCAGTCGAGGTACTCAGGGGAATTCACCCCTCCACTTT. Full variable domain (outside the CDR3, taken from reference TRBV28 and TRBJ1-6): DVKVTQSSRYLVKRTGEKVFLECVQDMDHENMFWYRQDPGLGLRLIYFSYDVKMKEKGDIPEGYSVSREKKERFSLILESASTNQTSMYLCASSRGTQGNSPLHFGNGTRLTVT.

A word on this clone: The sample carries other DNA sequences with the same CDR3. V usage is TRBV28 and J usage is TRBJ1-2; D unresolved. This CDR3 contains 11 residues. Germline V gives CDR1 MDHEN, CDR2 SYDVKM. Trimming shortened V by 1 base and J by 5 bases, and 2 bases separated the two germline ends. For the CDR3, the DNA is TGTGCCAGCAGTTTATCTTATGGCTACACCTTC. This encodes CASSLSYGYTF.

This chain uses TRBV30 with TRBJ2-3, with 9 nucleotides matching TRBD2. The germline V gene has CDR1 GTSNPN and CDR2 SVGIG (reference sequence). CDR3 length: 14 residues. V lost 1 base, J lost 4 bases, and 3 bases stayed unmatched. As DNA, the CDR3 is TGTGCCTGGAGTGGCGGGAGGGCTTCAGATACGCAGTATTTT. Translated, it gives CAWSGGRASDTQYF.

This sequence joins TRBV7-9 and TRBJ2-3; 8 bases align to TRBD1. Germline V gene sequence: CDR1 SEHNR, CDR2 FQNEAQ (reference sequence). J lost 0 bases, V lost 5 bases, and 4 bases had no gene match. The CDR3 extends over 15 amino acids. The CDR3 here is CASSQGAASTDTQYF. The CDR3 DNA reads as TGTGCCAGCAGCCAGGGGGCGGCTAGCACAGATACGCAGTATTTT.